This T cell receptor (beta chain) was identified in a study of blood T cells in healthy people across ages. Findings and limits, study-wide: Getting older went along with TCR beta diversity per million T cells dropping roughly linearly.

The second PCR ran roughly 6 to 11 cycles with a sample-barcoded 5' primer and J-beta primers. TCRdb reprocessed the 5' RACE reads with MiXCR, giving one entry per CDR3 protein. The sample records roughly 650,000 distinct CDR3 sequences, 32% being singletons. The CDR3 loop spans 19 amino acids. With respect to this clonotype: Its cognate antigen is unknown. One end of the junction is discordant with germline, which a read error may explain.

Per individual sample, total RNA of at least 5 micrograms was extracted. The chain couples TRBV12-3 or TRBV12-4 to TRBJ2-3; 15 bases agree with TRBD2. The source of this sequence is a woman older than 75 in good health. Sequences were obtained from blood. Here the CDR3 reads CASREKGLAGGLDTDAQYF. DNA for the CDR3: TGTGCCAGCAGGGAAAAGGGACTAGCGGGGGGACTGGACACAGATGCGCAGTATTTT.